Presented here are 32 T cell receptor beta chains from one specimen sequenced in a study of cytomegalovirus exposure and HLA in healthy donors. Both 60 Vbeta primers and 13 Jbeta primers went into the PCR. Only in-frame clones appear in the TCRdb table, and some are missing; sequencing was by immunoSEQ multiplex PCR. The table records under 200,000 clones, about 77% of them present only once. Source material: PBMCs. The source of these receptors is a woman aged 25 to 45 in good health and CMV-seropositive.

The chain has TRBV6-1 and TRBJ1-3; no reliable D call. The V gene's germline CDR1 is MNHNS and CDR2 SASEGT. The CDR3 is 14 residues long. The germline V and J ends were trimmed by 2 bases and 5 bases, with 10 bases remaining between them. CDR3 DNA: TGTGCCAGCAGTGAACGAACTACACGAAACACCATATATTTT. Amino acids: CASSERTTRNTIYF.

This clone turned up a few times. The chain employs TRBV6-4 and TRBJ2-1, with no clear D. Germline CDR1 and CDR2: MRHNA and SNTAGT. CDR3 length: 14 residues. Between the trimmed V and J ends, which lost 6 bases and 5 bases, there was a span of 14 bases. CDR3: CASSESHLHNEQFF. The CDR3 region has the DNA TGTGCCAGCAGCGAGAGTCATCTTCACAATGAGCAGTTCTTC.

This clone was seen a handful of times. The chain couples TRBV7-9 to TRBJ2-5; 7 bases map to TRBD2. Germline V gives CDR1 SEHNR, CDR2 FQNEAQ (reference sequence). V lost 0 bases and J lost 5; bases outside the gene matches: 0. This CDR3 region has 13 residues. The CDR3 reads CASSLAGGETQYF. CDR3 DNA sequence: TGTGCCAGCAGCTTAGCGGGGGGGGAGACCCAGTACTTC.

This clone showed up just a few times. This chain links TRBV21-1 with TRBJ1-1. TRBV21-1 is flagged as a pseudogene. There are 11 residues in the CDR3. This CDR3 reads CASEDNTEAFF. The CDR3 nucleotides read TGTGCCAGCGAGGATAACACTGAAGCTTTCTTT.

In this sample, this clone turned up a few times. The chain employs TRBV7-9 and TRBJ1-1; no definite D call. Germline-derived CDR1 and CDR2 are SEHNR and FQNEAQ (reference sequence). The CDR3 is 16 residues long. Trimming shortened V by 2 bases and J by 5 bases, and 18 bases separated the two germline ends. The CDR3 spells CASSLMQALLDTEAFF. The CDR3 DNA sequence: TGTGCCAGCAGCTTAATGCAGGCCCTTTTAGATACTGAAGCTTTCTTT.

The chain joins TRBV7-2 to TRBJ1-2; a possible D gene is TRBD1 (6 bases). CDR1 is SGHTA and CDR2 is FQGNSA in the germline V gene. The germline V and J ends were trimmed by 5 bases and 8 bases, with 15 bases remaining between them. CDR3 size: 13 residues. CDR3 nucleotides: TGTGCCAGCAGCCCCGAGCGGGGGGGCGGCTACACCTTC. Its protein is CASSPERGGGYTF.

The rearrangement links TRBV25-1 to TRBJ1-1; 7 nucleotides agree with TRBD1. V shed 6 bases, J shed 2 bases, and the junction held 6 bases outside the gene matches. Germline assignment: CDR1 MGHDK and CDR2 SYGVNS. CDR3 length equals 14 residues. CDR3 bases: TGTGCCAGCAGGCCCGCAGGGGGTAACACTGAAGCTTTCTTT. Encoded protein: CASRPAGGNTEAFF.

By its share, this clone is medium-sized. The chain uses TRBV6-5 and TRBJ1-1; D not resolved. V shed 2 bases and J shed 7 bases, with 11 bases lying between them. From germline, CDR1 is MNHEY and CDR2 SVGAGI. This CDR3 contains 13 residues. CDR3 amino acids: CASSYNPNGEAFF. In DNA form, the CDR3 reads TGTGCCAGCAGTTACAATCCGAACGGTGAAGCTTTCTTT.

This clone was recorded only once. The chain recombines TRBV19 with TRBJ2-7; D possibly corresponds to TRBD1 (5 bases). The CDR3 totals 14 residues. Trimming removed 10 bases from V and 1 base from J, with 17 bases in between. Germline V gene sequence: CDR1 LNHDA, CDR2 SQIVND (reference sequence). In DNA, the CDR3 is TGTGCCACCTCACTCAGGGTGGGGTCCTACGAGCAGTACTTC. Its translation is CATSLRVGSYEQYF.

This clone appeared a few times. V usage is TRBV7-2 and J usage is TRBJ1-2; D call uncertain. V lost 4 bases and J lost 7, with 16 bases in between. Looked up from germline, CDR1 is SGHTA and CDR2 is FQGNSA. CDR3 length: 14 amino acids. The CDR3 loop is CASSSMWSAGGYTF. Written as DNA, the CDR3 is TGTGCCAGCAGCTCTATGTGGAGTGCGGGTGGCTACACCTTC.

This clone showed up just a few times. This chain links TRBV11-2 with TRBJ2-7; D is possibly TRBD1 (6 bases). Germline CDR1 reads SGHAT; CDR2 reads FQNNGV. The length of the CDR3 is 14 residues. Trimming stripped 7 bases from V and 4 bases from J, with 17 bases between. In DNA form, the CDR3 reads TGTGCCAGCATATCTGGGGGCTTCCTTTACGAGCAGTACTTC. Translating it yields CASISGGFLYEQYF.

The chain carries TRBV10-1 and TRBJ2-2; 7 bases map to TRBD2. This CDR3 is built from 16 residues. Germline CDR1 and CDR2: WNHNN and SYGVQD (reference sequence). Losses at the gene ends were 2 bases for V and 5 bases for J; bases not matched to a gene: 8. For the CDR3, the DNA is TGCGCCAGCAGTGAGAGGACGGGGGGAGGAACCGGGGAGCTGTTTTTT. Amino acid sequence: CASSERTGGGTGELFF.

This clone was observed a handful of times. The chain couples TRBV7-2 to TRBJ2-3; possible D gene TRBD1, 7 bases. The CDR3 consists of 14 residues. Trimming shortened V by 6 bases and J by 5 bases, and 15 bases separated the two germline ends. Germline V gene lookup returns CDR1 SGHTA and CDR2 FQGNSA. Written as DNA, the CDR3 is TGTGCCAGCAGTCCCAGGGGGGCTGGAGATACGCAGTATTTT. This sequence encodes CASSPRGAGDTQYF.

J is TRBJ2-5 and V is TRBV7-2; D call uncertain. Germline assignment: CDR1 SGHTA and CDR2 FQGNSA. The CDR3 contains 11 residues. V lost 7 bases to trimming and J lost 4 bases, with 7 bases between them. The CDR3 nucleotides read TGTGCCAGCAACATAAGAGAGACCCAGTACTTC. Translation: CASNIRETQYF.

The gene calls are TRBV5-1 and TRBJ1-3, with 7 bases lining up with TRBD1. This CDR3 has 13 residues. Germline CDR1 SGHRS, CDR2 YFSETQ. V trimming: 3 bases; J trimming: 11 bases; junction bases outside the gene matches: 8. The CDR3 protein is CASSSGQEGPIYF. DNA of the CDR3: TGCGCCAGCAGCTCCGGACAGGAGGGACCCATATATTTT. The complete variable domain, with remaining parts taken from reference TRBV5-1 and TRBJ1-3, reads KAGVTQTPRYLIKTRGQQVTLSCSPISGHRSVSWYQQTPGQGLQFLFEYFSETQRNKGNFPGRFSGRQFSNSRSEMNVSTLELGDSALYLCASSSGQEGPIYFGEGSWLTVV.

The rearrangement links TRBV6-5 to TRBJ1-6; 9 nucleotides align to TRBD1. J lost 10 bases, V lost 7 bases, and 11 bases had no gene match. The CDR3 contains 15 residues. From germline, CDR1 is MNHEY and CDR2 SVGAGI. CDR3 region: CASTSQGANGSPLHF. CDR3 sequence (DNA): TGTGCCAGCACCTCACAGGGGGCAAATGGATCACCCCTCCACTTT.

The rearrangement joins TRBV9 to TRBJ1-1, with D perhaps TRBD1 (6 bases). The CDR3 runs to 13 residues. The V and J ends lost 3 bases and 4 bases respectively, with 10 bases between them. Germline V CDR1 and CDR2: SGDLS, YYNGEE. In DNA form, the CDR3 reads TGTGCCAGCAGCGCCGAAGGGGGCACTGAAGCTTTCTTT. This encodes CASSAEGGTEAFF.

This chain joins TRBV4-3 and TRBJ2-1, with D unclear. Trimming cost V 0 bases and J 8 bases, with 11 bases left between them. This CDR3 has 14 amino acids. The germline V gene has CDR1 LGHNA and CDR2 YSLEER. CDR3 in DNA: TGCGCCAGCAGCCAAGAAAGACACGCTTATGAGCAGTTCTTC. Translating it yields CASSQERHAYEQFF.

This clone was seen more than once but under ten times. This sequence joins TRBV5-1 and TRBJ2-3; D perhaps matches TRBD2 (6 bases). This CDR3 is built from 15 residues. Per germline, CDR1 SGHRS and CDR2 YFSETQ. The V and J ends lost 1 base and 6 bases respectively, with 15 bases between them. As DNA, the CDR3 is TGCGCCAGCAGCTTGTCAAGGGTGGAGGGCGATACGCAGTATTTT. Protein: CASSLSRVEGDTQYF. The whole variable domain, remainder taken from reference TRBV5-1 and TRBJ2-3, is KAGVTQTPRYLIKTRGQQVTLSCSPISGHRSVSWYQQTPGQGLQFLFEYFSETQRNKGNFPGRFSGRQFSNSRSEMNVSTLELGDSALYLCASSLSRVEGDTQYFGPGTRLTVL.

The chain combines TRBV11-2 with TRBJ1-5; D not certain. The ends were cut back, 1 base at V and 4 bases at J, with 5 bases in the middle. The length of the CDR3 is 13 residues. Germline loops: CDR1 SGHAT, CDR2 FQNNGV. This CDR3 is CASSLGDNQPQHF. CDR3 sequence (DNA): TGTGCCAGCAGCTTAGGAGATAATCAGCCCCAGCATTTT.

This clone was counted between two and nine times. This chain connects TRBV7-9 to TRBJ2-7, with unresolved D. With 5 bases removed from V and 4 bases from J, the gap between germline ends came to 15 bases. Germline CDR1 reads SEHNR; CDR2 reads FQNEAQ (reference sequence). The CDR3 has 14 residues. The CDR3: CASSRNTVPYEQYF. The CDR3 nucleotides read TGTGCCAGCAGCCGGAACACAGTTCCATACGAGCAGTACTTC.

V gene TRBV4-3 combines with J gene TRBJ2-5, with TRBD1 matching over 7 bases. The CDR3 runs 15 residues. Trimming took 0 bases from V and 5 from J; bases not matched to a gene: 6. Germline V gives CDR1 LGHNA, CDR2 YSLEER. The CDR3 nucleotides are TGCGCCAGCAGCCAAGACCACAGGGGTTTGGAGACCCAGTACTTC. As protein: CASSQDHRGLETQYF.

The chain is built from TRBV28 and TRBJ2-1; tentative D call: TRBD2 (6 bases). The germline CDR1 and CDR2 sequences are MDHEN and SYDVKM. Between the trimmed V and J ends, which lost 3 bases and 2 bases, there was a span of 26 bases. The CDR3 sequence is 20 residues long. CDR3: CASSLSPTSLGTDPYNEQFF. In DNA, the CDR3 is TGTGCCAGCAGTTTGTCTCCTACTTCCCTCGGGACTGACCCCTACAATGAGCAGTTCTTC.

This chain connects TRBV6-6 to TRBJ1-2, with a tentative D call TRBD1 (6 bases). The CDR3 is made up of 14 amino acids. V lost 3 bases and J 3 bases, leaving 11 bases between the germline ends. Germline values: CDR1 MNHNY, CDR2 SVGAGI (reference sequence). CDR3 DNA: TGTGCCAGCAGTTATCGGCCAGGGGACTATGGCTACACCTTC. Encoded protein: CASSYRPGDYGYTF.

J is TRBJ1-6 and V is TRBV7-9; D is ambiguous. Trimming pared 5 bases from V and 8 bases from J, leaving 13 bases between. Germline CDR1 SEHNR, CDR2 FQNEAQ (reference sequence). The CDR3 is made up of 14 amino acids. Here the CDR3 reads CASSPHPTDSPLHF. The DNA for the CDR3 is TGTGCCAGCAGCCCCCACCCAACGGATTCACCCCTCCACTTT.

The CDR3 region has the DNA TGCGCCAGCAGCTTCGGAACAGGGGGCGAAAAACTGTTTTTT. It encodes CASSFGTGGEKLFF. The rearrangement joins TRBV5-1 to TRBJ1-4; 9 bases map to TRBD1. V lost 2 bases to trimming and J lost 8 bases; unmatched junction nucleotides: 4. The V gene's germline CDR1 is SGHRS and CDR2 YFSETQ. CDR3 length: 14 residues. Full variable domain (remainder filled in from reference TRBV5-1 and TRBJ1-4): KAGVTQTPRYLIKTRGQQVTLSCSPISGHRSVSWYQQTPGQGLQFLFEYFSETQRNKGNFPGRFSGRQFSNSRSEMNVSTLELGDSALYLCASSFGTGGEKLFFGSGTQLSVL.

V and J are TRBV2 and TRBJ2-1; 9 bases match TRBD1. This CDR3 is built from 18 residues. The J segment lost 5 bases and the V segment lost 5 bases, leaving 16 bases of the junction unmatched. Per germline, CDR1 SNHLY and CDR2 FYNNEI. Here the CDR3 DNA reads TGTGCCAGCAGTCTTCCGGGACAGGGTTTCAGTGAAGACAATGAGCAGTTCTTC. As protein: CASSLPGQGFSEDNEQFF.

This clone was found a few times. The CDR3: CASSPLARGEQYF. The CDR3 DNA is TGTGCCAGCAGCCCTTTGGCCCGGGGCGAGCAGTACTTC. The rearrangement links TRBV7-8 to TRBJ2-7; D perhaps matches TRBD2 (5 bases). This CDR3 is built from 13 residues. Germline CDR1 SGHVS, CDR2 FQNEAQ. V lost 5 bases to trimming and J lost 6 bases, with 14 bases between them.

This clone was counted a single time. The genes are TRBV6-5 and TRBJ1-6; 7 nucleotides align to TRBD1. CDR3 length equals 15 residues. Per germline, CDR1 MNHEY and CDR2 SVGAGI. J lost 7 bases, V lost 6 bases, and 9 bases had no gene match. This CDR3 reads CASSPGTDENSPLHF. CDR3 in DNA: TGTGCCAGCAGCCCCGGGACAGACGAGAATTCACCCCTCCACTTT.

This clone appeared a single time. The genes are TRBV7-8 and TRBJ1-2; a weak D match, TRBD1 (5 bases). Germline CDR1 reads SGHVS; CDR2 reads FQNEAQ. Between the trimmed V and J ends, which lost 1 base and 6 bases, there was a span of 12 bases. The CDR3 runs to 14 residues. The chain's CDR3 is CASSLGGFSDGYTF. CDR3 bases: TGTGCCAGCAGCTTAGGGGGCTTTTCCGATGGCTACACCTTC.

The gene calls are TRBV6-5 and TRBJ1-1; no reliable D call. Between the trimmed V and J ends, which lost 7 bases and 0 bases, there was a span of 15 bases. Germline V gene sequence: CDR1 MNHEY, CDR2 SVGAGI. The CDR3 contains 15 residues. In DNA form, the CDR3 reads TGTGCCAGCATCCCCGAGGGAGATATGAACACTGAAGCTTTCTTT. Its protein is CASIPEGDMNTEAFF.

This rearrangement joins TRBV11-2 to TRBJ1-6; 7 bases align to TRBD1. The CDR3 loop spans 15 amino acids. The germline V gene encodes CDR1 SGHAT and CDR2 FQNNGV. The V and J ends lost 5 bases and 5 bases, in that order; junction bases with no gene match: 6. The CDR3 DNA reads as TGTGCCAGCAGCCTGACAGGGCACAATAATTCACCCCTCCACTTT. It translates to CASSLTGHNNSPLHF.